The clone carrying this T cell receptor beta chain occurred once. The antigen remains undetermined. The libraries were made with immunoSEQ v3. The method was immunoSEQ multiplex PCR; TCRdb's version includes in-frame clones alone and lacks a portion of them. The table records approximately 50,000 clones, approximately 80% of them present only once. CDR3 length: 14 residues. CDR1 is MNHNY, CDR2 SVGAGI, per germline (reference sequence). The V segment lost 4 bases and the J segment 6 bases; nucleotides outside the gene matches: 4. Time point defined: pre-treatment sample, taken before nivolumab and TIL therapy. This sample is drawn from a study of TIL therapy for anti-PD-1-resistant metastatic lung cancer. Overall study context: Tumors were harvested before any PD-1/PD-L1 blockade. Most patients had lung adenocarcinoma.

Study results and caveats: Infused TIL clonotypes partially replaced the baseline blood repertoire, then decayed over months.

The chain is built from TRBV6-6 and TRBJ1-5; 9 bases line up with TRBD1. This TCR was recovered from a person aged 25-85 years with non-small cell lung cancer. The specimen comprised blood, sampled at baseline. Here the CDR3 reads CASSSGQGTQPQHF. CDR3 coding DNA: TGTGCCAGCAGTTCGGGACAGGGAACTCAGCCCCAGCATTTT.